This passage covers 20 T cell receptor beta chains from one sample sequenced in a study of patients and donors after allogeneic stem cell transplantation. TCRdb processed the RT-PCR reads anew with MiXCR; each CDR3 protein has one entry. The sample lists roughly 940,000 distinct CDR3 sequences; around 17% were seen once. Sequencing used blood, either unsorted or a sorted T cell fraction (not recorded which). The receptors shown here come from a human donor who was either an allogeneic HSCT recipient or a stem cell or donor lymphocyte infusion donor (not recorded which). It is not recorded whose cells these are; they may come from a transplant donor.

This clonotype was observed a handful of times. The V gene is TRBV20-1, the J gene TRBJ1-3, with 7 bases that match TRBD1. CDR3 length: 14 residues. Per the germline V gene, CDR1 is DFQATT and CDR2 is SNEGSKA (reference sequence). V lost 0 bases and J lost 3; bases outside the gene matches: 2. In DNA, the CDR3 is TGCAGTGCTAGAGAAGGGACAGTTGGAAACACCATATATTTT. The encoded protein is CSAREGTVGNTIYF.

The rearrangement links TRBV5-1 to TRBJ2-2; D is uncertain. V lost 0 bases, J lost 8 bases, and 8 bases lay in between. The CDR3 is 13 amino acids. CDR1 and CDR2 from the germline V gene are SGHRS and YFSETQ. CDR3 residues: CASSLGTRGELFF. CDR3 nucleotide sequence: TGCGCCAGCAGCTTGGGAACCAGAGGGGAGCTGTTTTTT.

This chain joins TRBV20-1 and TRBJ1-1, with TRBD1 as a possible D gene (6 bases). The V gene's germline CDR1 is DFQATT and CDR2 SNEGSKA (reference sequence). This CDR3 spans 16 amino acids. Trimming stripped 5 bases from V and 4 bases from J, with 23 bases between. As DNA, the CDR3 is TGCAGTGCTGGTCCTCCGGGAGGGGGACTAGGCACTGAAGCTTTCTTT. It yields the protein CSAGPPGGGLGTEAFF.

This sequence joins TRBV4-1 and TRBJ1-4; TRBD1 might be the D (5 bases). This CDR3 is 15 amino acids long. With 1 base removed from V and 3 bases from J, the gap between germline ends came to 9 bases. Per the germline V gene, CDR1 is MGHRA and CDR2 is YSYEKL. CDR3 DNA sequence: TGCGCCAGCAGCCAAGTACTGGGGGCTAATGAAAAACTGTTTTTT. Amino acids: CASSQVLGANEKLFF.

Note on this clonotype: This could be a read error, since a much larger clone is one nucleotide away. V usage is TRBV12-3 or TRBV12-4 and J usage is TRBJ2-5, with TRBD2 matching 7 bases. With 3 bases clipped from V and 1 base from J, the junction kept 5 bases outside the gene matches. The CDR3 contains 15 residues. The CDR3 loop is CASSFGGSLQETQYF. The CDR3 DNA follows: TGTGCCAGCAGTTTCGGCGGGAGCCTCCAAGAGACCCAGTACTTC.

This clonotype was observed a few times. The CDR3 protein is CASSSRSFSYEQYF. The DNA of the CDR3 is TGTGCCAGCAGCTCCCGCTCCTTTTCCTACGAGCAGTACTTC. The chain joins TRBV7-8 to TRBJ2-7, with unresolved D. The CDR3 consists of 14 residues. The V and J ends lost 4 bases and 1 base respectively, with 11 bases between them. Per germline, CDR1 SGHVS and CDR2 FQNEAQ.

This clonotype has a handful of counts. This sequence joins TRBV9 and TRBJ1-2, with D possibly matching TRBD1 (5 bases). Germline V gives CDR1 SGDLS, CDR2 YYNGEE. The CDR3 contains 14 residues. The germline V and J ends were trimmed by 3 bases and 4 bases, with 13 bases remaining between them. The CDR3 nucleotides are TGTGCCAGCAGCGCGGGGGGGGGTACCTATGGCTACACCTTC. Its translation: CASSAGGGTYGYTF.

In its sample, this clonotype was seen a few times. This chain links TRBV20-1 with TRBJ1-2; D gene uncertain. Trimming shortened V by 6 bases and J by 2 bases, and 13 bases separated the two germline ends. CDR1 and CDR2 (germline): DFQATT, SNEGSKA (reference sequence). There are 13 residues in the CDR3. The CDR3: CSAGDRINYGYTF. The CDR3 nucleotides read TGCAGTGCCGGAGACCGCATAAACTATGGCTACACCTTC.

The chain couples TRBV27 to TRBJ2-1, with TRBD2 as a possible D gene (6 bases). This CDR3 region has 16 residues. Looked up from germline, CDR1 is MNHEY and CDR2 is SMNVEV (reference sequence). Deletions cut 6 bases from V and 0 bases from J, with 15 bases between. The CDR3 sequence: CASSRAGKSSYNEQFF. Written as DNA, the CDR3 is TGTGCCAGCAGCCGGGCGGGGAAAAGCTCCTACAATGAGCAGTTCTTC.

This chain uses TRBV9 with TRBJ2-3; D is ambiguous. Germline V gene data show CDR1 as SGDLS and CDR2 as YYNGEE. The CDR3 is made up of 14 amino acids. Trimming removed 3 bases at V and 2 bases at J, with 10 bases between. CDR3 in amino acids: CASSADQYTDTQYF. CDR3 in DNA: TGTGCCAGCAGCGCGGACCAGTACACAGATACGCAGTATTTT.

This rearrangement joins TRBV2 to TRBJ1-2; 11 positions match TRBD1. This CDR3 is built from 15 residues. J was trimmed by 4 bases and V by 7 bases; bases with no gene match: 8. Germline CDR1 and CDR2: SNHLY and FYNNEI. This chain's CDR3 is CASTEQGTGGYGYTF. CDR3 DNA: TGTGCCAGCACCGAACAGGGGACAGGGGGCTATGGCTACACCTTC.

Only a few counts were recorded for this clonotype. This sequence joins TRBV20-1 and TRBJ2-5; the D is unclear. This CDR3 region has 14 residues. The V and J ends lost 3 bases and 2 bases respectively, with 13 bases between them. CDR1 is DFQATT, CDR2 SNEGSKA, per germline (reference sequence). CDR3 protein: CSARDTVFQETQYF. As DNA, the CDR3 is TGCAGTGCTAGGGATACAGTCTTTCAAGAGACCCAGTACTTC.

This sequence joins TRBV20-1 and TRBJ2-3, with 7 bases aligning to TRBD2. The CDR3 spans 14 residues. Looked up from germline, CDR1 is DFQATT and CDR2 is SNEGSKA (reference sequence). The V and J ends lost 7 bases and 4 bases, in that order; junction bases with no gene match: 11. The CDR3, as DNA: TGCAGTGTCCCCGGGGAGGGACGCGCAGATACGCAGTATTTT. As protein: CSVPGEGRADTQYF.

This clonotype occurred many times. V and J are TRBV12-3 or TRBV12-4 and TRBJ1-2; no reliable D call. The CDR3 extends over 15 amino acids. V was shortened by 5 bases and J by 3 bases, with 16 bases between the two germline ends. CDR3: CASSPNAPGDYGYTF. The CDR3 region has the DNA TGTGCCAGCAGTCCTAATGCTCCCGGAGACTATGGCTACACCTTC.

This clonotype occurred a few times. V and J are TRBV12-3 or TRBV12-4 and TRBJ2-6; D is unclear. The CDR3 runs to 14 residues. V was cut by 5 bases and J by 4 bases, with 9 bases left in between. The DNA of the CDR3 is TGTGCCAGCAGTCACGAGAGAGGGGCCAACGTCCTGACTTTC. It codes for CASSHERGANVLTF.

This clonotype was recorded many times. J is TRBJ1-2 and V is TRBV3-1; D unclear. Looked up from germline, CDR1 is LGHDT and CDR2 is YNNKEL (reference sequence). The CDR3 is made up of 12 amino acids. V was shortened by 3 bases and J by 3 bases, with 5 bases between the two germline ends. The CDR3 sequence: CASSQVDYGYTF. The CDR3 nucleotides read TGTGCCAGCAGCCAGGTAGACTATGGCTACACCTTC.

At least ten counts were recorded for this clonotype. CDR3 nucleotides: TGTGCCAGCAGTTTTGACTCCACAAACACTGAAGCTTTCTTT. Translation: CASSFDSTNTEAFF. The genes are TRBV12-3 or TRBV12-4 and TRBJ1-1; no definite D call. Trimming pared 3 bases from V and 2 bases from J, leaving 10 bases between. The CDR3 is 14 amino acids.

In DNA, the CDR3 is TGCAGTGCTAGGCCCGGGGAGCTGTTTTTT. This encodes CSARPGELFF. The chain recombines TRBV20-1 with TRBJ2-2; D is unresolved. The CDR3 loop spans 10 amino acids. From germline, CDR1 is DFQATT and CDR2 SNEGSKA (reference sequence). The V and J ends lost 3 bases and 6 bases respectively, with 2 bases between them.

Ten or more counts support this clonotype. The chain uses TRBV12-3 or TRBV12-4 and TRBJ1-1; 8 bases match TRBD1. CDR3 length: 14 residues. V dropped 7 bases and J dropped 5; count of bases not matched to a gene: 9. Here the CDR3 reads CASNLDRGRTEAFF. Here the CDR3 DNA reads TGTGCCAGCAACCTCGACAGGGGTCGAACTGAAGCTTTCTTT.

This chain links TRBV7-2 with TRBJ2-1; 9 bases are shared with TRBD2. The CDR3 length is 16 residues. The germline V gene has CDR1 SGHTA and CDR2 FQGNSA. V gave up 4 bases and J gave up 6 bases; unmatched junction bases: 10. CDR3 loop: CASSSSRSGGSNEQFF. For the CDR3, the DNA is TGTGCCAGCAGCTCCTCTCGTAGCGGGGGATCCAATGAGCAGTTCTTC.